Sequencing of this T cell receptor (beta chain) was carried out in a study of shared clonotypes between healthy human individuals. Data came from immunoSEQ multiplex PCR; TCRdb stores just in-frame clones and leaves some out. The sample lists 640,000 or so clones, roughly 70% occurring once. This CDR3 region has 13 residues. Per germline, CDR1 LGHNA and CDR2 YNFKEQ. V was shortened by 0 bases and J by 5 bases, with 8 bases between the two germline ends. The clonotype comes from a woman aged 25 to 39 in good health. V gene TRBV4-2 combines with J gene TRBJ2-7; no clear D gene. Sequences were obtained from memory CD4+ T cells sorted from blood. Indicated subset: CD45RA-negative fraction. DNA of the CDR3: TGTGCCAGCAGCCAAGATGGGCTAGACGAGCAGTACTTC. This encodes CASSQDGLDEQYF.